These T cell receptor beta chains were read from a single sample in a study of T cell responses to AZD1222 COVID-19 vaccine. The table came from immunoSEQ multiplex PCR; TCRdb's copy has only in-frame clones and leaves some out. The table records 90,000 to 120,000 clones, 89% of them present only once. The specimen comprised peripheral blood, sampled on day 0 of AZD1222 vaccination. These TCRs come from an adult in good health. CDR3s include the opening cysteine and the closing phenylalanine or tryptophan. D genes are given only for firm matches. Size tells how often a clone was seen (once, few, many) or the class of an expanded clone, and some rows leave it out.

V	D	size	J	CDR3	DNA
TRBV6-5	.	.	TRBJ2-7	CASTTPKGMGKQQYF	TGTGCCAGCACAACCCCAAAAGGGATGGGAAAGCAGCAGTACTTC
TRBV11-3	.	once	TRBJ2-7	CASSLRVPKDEQYF	TGTGCCAGCAGCTTGCGGGTCCCAAAGGACGAGCAGTACTTC
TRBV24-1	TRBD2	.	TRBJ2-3	CATAWTSGSTDTQYF	TGTGCCACCGCCTGGACTAGCGGGAGCACAGATACGCAGTATTTT
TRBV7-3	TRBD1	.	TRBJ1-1	CASSLQGGTTEAFF	TGTGCCAGCAGCTTACAGGGGGGGACCACTGAAGCTTTCTTT
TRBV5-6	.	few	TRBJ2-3	CASSLWRGYTDTQYF	TGTGCCAGCAGCTTGTGGCGGGGATACACAGATACGCAGTATTTT
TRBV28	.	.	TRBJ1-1	CASSLWRQAEAFF	TGTGCCAGCAGTTTATGGCGACAGGCTGAAGCTTTCTTT
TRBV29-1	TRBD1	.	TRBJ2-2	CSVEGTGASGGELFF	TGCAGCGTTGAGGGGACAGGGGCCTCCGGCGGGGAGCTGTTTTTT
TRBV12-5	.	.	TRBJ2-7	CASGLDRHISYEQYF	TGTGCTAGTGGTTTGGACAGGCATATCTCCTACGAGCAGTACTTC
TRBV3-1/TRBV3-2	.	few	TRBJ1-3	CASSQVGGGSGNTIYF	TGTGCCAGCAGCCAAGTCGGGGGGGGCTCTGGAAACACCATATATTTT
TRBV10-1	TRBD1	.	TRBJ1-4	CASRVQGPVERNEKLFF	TGCGCCAGCAGAGTACAGGGGCCAGTGGAGAGAAATGAAAAACTGTTTTTT
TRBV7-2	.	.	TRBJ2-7	CASSSRGPSSYEQYF	TGTGCCAGCAGCTCCCGTGGGCCGAGCTCCTACGAGCAGTACTTC
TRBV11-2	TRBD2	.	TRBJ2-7	CASSLAAGVAEQYF	TGTGCCAGCAGCTTAGCAGCGGGAGTAGCCGAGCAGTACTTC
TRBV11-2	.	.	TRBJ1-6	CASSNKEASSYNSPLHF	TGTGCCAGCAGTAACAAAGAGGCTAGTTCCTATAATTCACCCCTCCACTTT
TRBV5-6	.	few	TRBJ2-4	CASSLRGTAKNIQYF	TGTGCCAGCAGCTTGAGGGGGACAGCCAAAAACATTCAGTACTTC
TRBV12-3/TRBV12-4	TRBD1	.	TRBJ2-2	CASRDRATGELFF	TGTGCCAGCCGGGACAGAGCCACCGGGGAGCTGTTTTTT
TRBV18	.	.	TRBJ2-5	CASSPNSRAAGHQETQYF	TGTGCCAGCTCACCAAATTCGAGGGCGGCGGGCCACCAAGAGACCCAGTACTTC
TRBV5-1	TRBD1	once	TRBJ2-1	CASSLGQGYNEQFF	TGCGCCAGCAGCTTGGGACAGGGCTACAATGAGCAGTTCTTC
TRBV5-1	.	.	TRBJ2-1	CASSLGGLNSYNEQFF	TGCGCCAGCAGCTTGGGTGGACTAAACTCCTACAATGAGCAGTTCTTC
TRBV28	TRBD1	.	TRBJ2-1	CASSRPGQGYNEQFF	TGTGCCAGCAGTAGACCGGGACAGGGATACAATGAGCAGTTCTTC
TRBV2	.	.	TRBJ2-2	CASSESSTGELFF	TGTGCCAGCAGTGAATCCTCCACCGGGGAGCTGTTTTTT
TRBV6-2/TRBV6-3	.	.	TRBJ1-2	CASSYAGPDGYTF	TGTGCCAGCAGTTACGCAGGCCCGGATGGCTACACCTTC
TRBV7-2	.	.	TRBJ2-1	CASSLRFLIYEQFF	TGTGCCAGCAGCTTACGGTTCCTAATCTATGAGCAGTTCTTC
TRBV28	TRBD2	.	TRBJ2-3	CASSSSGSTDTQYF	TGTGCCAGCAGTTCTAGCGGTAGCACAGATACGCAGTATTTT
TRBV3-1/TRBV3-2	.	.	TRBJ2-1	CASSLGSGIYNEQFF	TGTGCCAGCAGCCTCGGGAGCGGAATCTACAATGAGCAGTTCTTC
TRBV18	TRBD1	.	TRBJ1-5	CASSPDRDRNQPQHF	TGTGCCAGCTCACCGGACAGGGACCGCAATCAGCCCCAGCATTTT
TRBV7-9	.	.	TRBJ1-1	CASSTTVNTEAFF	TGTGCCAGCAGCACAACCGTGAACACTGAAGCTTTCTTT
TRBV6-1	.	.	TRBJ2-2	CASSETIPTTGELFF	TGTGCCAGCAGTGAGACTATACCAACCACCGGGGAGCTGTTTTTT
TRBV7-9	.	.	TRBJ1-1	CASSLGRNTEAFF	TGTGCCAGCAGCTTAGGTAGGAACACTGAAGCTTTCTTT
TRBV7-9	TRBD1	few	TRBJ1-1	CASSLEGGLDTEAFF	TGTGCCAGCAGCTTAGAAGGGGGCCTGGACACTGAAGCTTTCTTT
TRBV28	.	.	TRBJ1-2	CASSLEGSSNYGYTF	TGTGCCAGCAGTTTGGAAGGGAGTTCTAACTATGGCTACACCTTC
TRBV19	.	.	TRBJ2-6	CASSIRRANVLTF	TGTGCCAGTAGTATTAGACGGGCCAACGTCCTGACTTTC
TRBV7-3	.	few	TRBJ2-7	CASSFEQGYEQYF	TGTGCCAGCAGCTTTGAACAGGGATACGAGCAGTACTTC
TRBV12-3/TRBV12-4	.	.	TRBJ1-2	CASSLRRIGYTF	TGTGCCAGCAGTTTAAGGAGGATTGGCTACACCTTC
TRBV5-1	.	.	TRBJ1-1	CASRYPPNTEAFF	TGCGCCAGCAGATACCCTCCGAACACTGAAGCTTTCTTT
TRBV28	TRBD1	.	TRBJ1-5	CASNIQGANQPQHF	TGTGCCAGCAACATACAGGGGGCAAATCAGCCCCAGCATTTT
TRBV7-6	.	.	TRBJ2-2	CASSTRTATGELFF	TGTGCCAGCAGCACTCGGACAGCCACCGGGGAGCTGTTTTTT
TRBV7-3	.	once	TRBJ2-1	CASSLTGTITYNEQFF	TGTGCCAGCAGCTTAACGGGTACAATTACCTACAATGAGCAGTTCTTC
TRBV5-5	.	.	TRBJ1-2	CASSLAGDYGYTF	TGTGCCAGCAGCTTGGCTGGGGACTATGGCTACACCTTC
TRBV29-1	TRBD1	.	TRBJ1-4	CSVGTVGINEKLFF	TGCAGCGTCGGGACAGTGGGCATTAATGAAAAACTGTTTTTT
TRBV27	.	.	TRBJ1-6	CASSKDTRGSPLHF	TGTGCCAGCAGTAAGGACACACGGGGGTCACCCCTCCACTTT
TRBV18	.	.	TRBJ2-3	CASSPGSSTDTQYF	TGTGCCAGCTCACCGGGATCTAGCACAGATACGCAGTATTTT
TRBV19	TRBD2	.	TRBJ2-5	CASREGRGEETQYF	TGTGCCAGTCGTGAGGGGAGGGGCGAAGAGACCCAGTACTTC
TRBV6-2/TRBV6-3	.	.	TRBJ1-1	CASSPIVMNTEAFF	TGTGCCAGCAGTCCCATAGTCATGAACACTGAAGCTTTCTTT
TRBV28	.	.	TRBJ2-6	CASSSPWTGANVLTF	TGTGCCAGCAGCTCCCCTTGGACTGGGGCCAACGTCCTGACTTTC
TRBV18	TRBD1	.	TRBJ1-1	CASSPGQGRNTEAFF	TGTGCCAGCTCACCGGGACAGGGGAGAAACACTGAAGCTTTCTTT
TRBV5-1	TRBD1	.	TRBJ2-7	CASSLPGTGVYEQYF	TGCGCCAGCAGCTTGCCCGGGACAGGGGTCTACGAGCAGTACTTC
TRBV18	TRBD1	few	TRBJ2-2	CASSPLTGENTGELFF	TGTGCCAGCTCACCACTGACAGGGGAAAACACCGGGGAGCTGTTTTTT
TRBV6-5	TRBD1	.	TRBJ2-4	CASRPPTGGNIQYF	TGTGCCAGCAGACCTCCGACAGGGGGCAACATTCAGTACTTC